The 26 T cell receptor beta chains listed next were all sequenced from one sample in a study. TCRdb used MiXCR to reprocess the 5' RACE reads, holding one entry per CDR3 protein. This table holds tens of thousands of distinct CDR3 sequences, 18% found once. Sequenced: naive CD4+ T cells sorted from a lymph node. The sample's subset: naive CD4+ T cells, CD4+CD45RA+CD25-. The origin of the receptors is a female donor with breast cancer.

This clonotype was seen a few times. This rearrangement joins TRBV20-1 to TRBJ2-3; D is possibly TRBD1 (6 bases). The CDR3 has 16 amino acids. CDR1 and CDR2 (germline): DFQATT, SNEGSKA (reference sequence). V shed 1 base and J shed 0 bases, with 14 bases lying between them. The CDR3 loop reads CSARGYRESSTDTQYF. The CDR3 coding sequence is TGCAGTGCTAGAGGGTACAGGGAGTCTAGCACAGATACGCAGTATTTT.

This clonotype was counted once. This chain joins TRBV6-2 or TRBV6-3 and TRBJ2-6; no firm D call. The CDR3 has 14 amino acids. Trimming took off 7 bases at V and 0 bases at J, with 7 bases between the two ends. Germline V lookup: CDR1 MNHEY, CDR2 SVGEGT. The CDR3 DNA follows: TGTGCCAGCATCCGGAGCTCTGGGGCCAACGTCCTGACTTTC. Its translation is CASIRSSGANVLTF.

This clonotype was detected ten times or more. CDR3 in amino acids: CASSYLGTGANVLTF. The CDR3 region has the DNA TGTGCCAGCAGTTACCTAGGTACTGGGGCCAACGTCCTGACTTTC. This sequence joins TRBV6-5 and TRBJ2-6; the D is unclear. V lost 2 bases to trimming and J lost 2 bases, with 7 bases between them. CDR3 size: 15 residues. The germline CDR1 and CDR2 sequences are MNHEY and SVGAGI.

The gene calls are TRBV5-1 and TRBJ2-1, with D perhaps TRBD1 (5 bases). The CDR3 sequence is 13 residues long. V was pared by 0 bases and J by 12 bases, with 13 bases between. CDR1 SGHRS and CDR2 YFSETQ come from the germline V gene. CDR3 bases: TGCGCCAGCAGCTTGGGTGGGGCTAATTTGCAGTTCTTC. Its translation is CASSLGGANLQFF. Complete variable domain (other parts from reference TRBV5-1 and TRBJ2-1): KAGVTQTPRYLIKTRGQQVTLSCSPISGHRSVSWYQQTPGQGLQFLFEYFSETQRNKGNFPGRFSGRQFSNSRSEMNVSTLELGDSALYLCASSLGGANLQFFGPGTRLTVL.

With regard to this clonotype: A junction end diverges from the germline sequence, so it may reflect a read error. The gene calls are TRBV6-5 and TRBJ1-2; no clear D gene. The CDR3 covers 13 residues. Germline assignment: CDR1 MNHEY and CDR2 SVGAGI. In nucleotides, the CDR3 is TGTGCCATCAGTTACGGCCAGAACTATGGCTACACCTTC. Amino acid sequence: CAISYGQNYGYTF.

This clonotype was counted between two and nine times. V and J are TRBV2 and TRBJ1-1; D may be TRBD1 (6 bases). Trimming took off 4 bases at V and 9 bases at J, with 15 bases between the two ends. Germline loops: CDR1 SNHLY, CDR2 FYNNEI. CDR3 length: 13 residues. CDR3 protein: CASSVTTGAKAFF. CDR3 bases: TGTGCCAGCAGTGTTACCACGGGGGCTAAAGCTTTCTTT.

In its sample, this clonotype was seen a few times. The chain is built from TRBV12-3 or TRBV12-4 and TRBJ1-5; 7 nucleotides agree with TRBD1. Trimming removed 6 bases from V and 6 bases from J; junction bases left unmatched: 11. The CDR3 is made up of 15 amino acids. Here the CDR3 reads CASRPTGAEGQPQHF. The CDR3, as DNA: TGTGCCAGCAGACCAACAGGGGCGGAGGGTCAGCCCCAGCATTTT.

At least ten counts were recorded for this clonotype. This chain joins TRBV7-6 and TRBJ2-1, with a weak D call TRBD2 (6 bases). V gave up 5 bases and J gave up 5 bases, with 19 bases separating them. CDR1 is SGHVS and CDR2 is FNYEAQ in the germline V gene. The length of the CDR3 is 16 residues. CDR3 sequence reads: CASSPLPGLADNEQFF. CDR3 nucleotide sequence: TGTGCCAGCAGCCCGCTCCCGGGACTGGCCGACAATGAGCAGTTCTTC.

The chain has TRBV2 and TRBJ1-2; unclear D gene. V lost 3 bases to trimming and J lost 6 bases, with 11 bases between them. The length of the CDR3 is 13 residues. CDR1 and CDR2 from the germline V gene are SNHLY and FYNNEI. The CDR3 nucleotides are TGTGCCAGCAGTGAGCTAGTCATTAATGGCTACACCTTC. Translation: CASSELVINGYTF.

This sequence joins TRBV2 and TRBJ1-6; D possibly corresponds to TRBD1 (5 bases). Trimming took off 4 bases at V and 10 bases at J, with 11 bases between the two ends. Germline CDR1 reads SNHLY; CDR2 reads FYNNEI. This CDR3 has 13 amino acids. This chain's CDR3 is CASSGQRQSPLHF. The CDR3, as DNA: TGTGCCAGCAGTGGACAAAGACAGTCACCCCTCCACTTT. The full variable domain, completed using reference TRBV2 and TRBJ1-6, is EPEVTQTPSHQVTQMGQEVILRCVPISNHLYFYWYRQILGQKVEFLVSFYNNEISEKSEIFDDQFSVERPDGSNFTLKIRSTKLEDSAMYFCASSGQRQSPLHFGNGTRLTVT.

This clonotype was counted ten times or more. V is TRBV7-9 and J is TRBJ1-3, with 7 positions matching TRBD1. The CDR3 sequence is 16 residues long. V lost 5 bases and J lost 2; bases outside the gene matches: 9. Germline CDR1 is SEHNR and CDR2 is FQNEAQ (reference sequence). CDR3 region: CASSLTRQGPGNTIYF. In DNA, the CDR3 is TGTGCCAGCAGCCTAACGAGACAGGGCCCTGGAAACACCATATATTTT.

The J gene is TRBJ2-3, the V gene TRBV5-1; TRBD2 is a possible D gene (5 bases). V was trimmed by 7 bases and J by 1 base, leaving 16 bases between them. CDR3 length equals 15 residues. CDR1 and CDR2 from the germline V gene are SGHRS and YFSETQ. CDR3 sequence reads: CASSPGSVGTDTQYF. For the CDR3, the DNA is TGCGCCAGCTCCCCCGGTAGCGTGGGCACAGATACGCAGTATTTT.

This chain connects TRBV29-1 to TRBJ2-5, with unresolved D. CDR1 and CDR2 from the germline V gene are SQVTM and ANQGSEA. The CDR3 spans 11 residues. Between the trimmed V and J ends, which lost 6 bases and 5 bases, there was a span of 10 bases. DNA for the CDR3: TGCAGCGTAAAGGCGGTGGAGACCCAGTACTTC. Residues: CSVKAVETQYF.

This rearrangement joins TRBV7-2 to TRBJ1-5; unclear D gene. The CDR3 spans 15 residues. Germline V gene data show CDR1 as SGHTA and CDR2 as FQGNSA. V lost 5 bases to trimming and J lost 7 bases, with 18 bases between them. The CDR3 sequence: CASSLGGQAAQPQHF. Here the CDR3 DNA reads TGTGCCAGCAGCCTAGGTGGCCAGGCCGCCCAGCCCCAGCATTTT. Full variable domain (outside the CDR3, taken from reference TRBV7-2 and TRBJ1-5): GAGVSQSPSNKVTEKGKDVELRCDPISGHTALYWYRQSLGQGLEFLIYFQGNSAPDKSGLPSDRFSAERTGGSVSTLTIQRTQQEDSAVYLCASSLGGQAAQPQHFGDGTRLSIL.

Remarks on this clonotype: A much larger clone sits a single nucleotide away, making a read error possible. This sequence joins TRBV5-1 and TRBJ2-1; 12 nucleotides align to TRBD2. This CDR3 contains 15 residues. Per germline, CDR1 SGHRS and CDR2 YFSETQ. This chain's CDR3 is CANSPSGGAEYEQFF. The CDR3 DNA reads as TGCGCCAACAGCCCTAGCGGGGGGGCCGAGTATGAGCAGTTCTTC.

This clonotype showed up many times. The rearrangement uses TRBV29-1 and TRBJ2-2; TRBD2 matches at 14 bases. The CDR3 contains 15 residues. The V and J ends lost 7 bases and 6 bases, in that order; junction bases with no gene match: 7. The germline gives CDR1 SQVTM, CDR2 ANQGSEA. The CDR3: CSAQKTSGRAGELFF. The CDR3 DNA sequence: TGCAGCGCCCAGAAGACTAGCGGGAGGGCCGGGGAGCTGTTTTTT.

The sample holds a few counts of this clonotype. The V gene is TRBV20-1, the J gene TRBJ2-7, with TRBD2 identical over 8 bases. The germline V gene encodes CDR1 DFQATT and CDR2 SNEGSKA (reference sequence). Germline trimming cut 6 bases from V and 2 bases from J; bases unmatched to any gene: 9. The CDR3 contains 14 residues. CDR3 DNA sequence: TGCAGTGCCAGGACTAGCCGCACCACCTACGAGCAGTACTTC. Protein: CSARTSRTTYEQYF.

There are a few counts of this clonotype. The V gene is TRBV20-1, the J gene TRBJ2-1; 8 positions agree with TRBD2. The CDR3 length is 16 residues. Germline CDR1 DFQATT, CDR2 SNEGSKA (reference sequence). The trim removed 0 bases at V and 2 bases at J, leaving 6 bases unmatched. The CDR3 spells CSARDLREAPYNEQFF. The CDR3 DNA reads as TGCAGTGCTAGAGATCTGCGGGAGGCTCCCTACAATGAGCAGTTCTTC.

A single count supports this clonotype. Germline and junction disagree at one end, which may indicate a read error. The rearrangement links TRBV5-5 to TRBJ2-1; D unresolved. The germline V gene has CDR1 SGHKS and CDR2 YYEKEE (reference sequence). The CDR3 spans 11 residues. CDR3 amino acids: CASSLNNEQSF. CDR3 DNA: TGTGCCAGCAGCTTAAACAATGAGCAGTCCTTC.

This clonotype was seen only a few times. The chain uses TRBV7-2 and TRBJ2-5; either TRBD1 or TRBD2 may fit D (5 bases each). Germline CDR1 SGHTA, CDR2 FQGNSA. CDR3 length equals 14 residues. The germline V and J ends were trimmed by 4 bases and 6 bases, with 15 bases remaining between them. The CDR3 reads CASSSGEGRKTQYF. The DNA for the CDR3 is TGTGCCAGCAGCTCCGGAGAGGGGCGTAAGACCCAGTACTTC.

V usage is TRBV28 and J usage is TRBJ1-3, with TRBD1 identical over 8 bases. The CDR3 is made up of 15 amino acids. Unmatched junction bases numbered 2, after V lost 2 bases and J lost 2 bases. Per germline, CDR1 MDHEN and CDR2 SYDVKM. The CDR3 region has the DNA TGTGCCAGCAGTTTACCGGGACAGGCTGGAAACACCATATATTTT. The encoded protein is CASSLPGQAGNTIYF.

V usage is TRBV19 and J usage is TRBJ1-1; 10 nucleotides line up with TRBD1. Germline V CDR1 and CDR2: LNHDA, SQIVND (reference sequence). There are 14 residues in the CDR3. The V gene end was trimmed by 9 bases and the J gene end by 4 bases; junction bases not matched to a gene: 8. CDR3 sequence: CASTRQGASTEAFF. CDR3 in DNA: TGTGCCAGCACTCGACAGGGGGCCAGCACTGAAGCTTTCTTT.

This clonotype was recorded a few times. The gene calls are TRBV6-2 or TRBV6-3 and TRBJ2-5; 9 nucleotides agree with TRBD1. Germline assignment: CDR1 MNHEY and CDR2 SVGEGT. Trimming took 9 bases from V and 14 from J; bases not matched to a gene: 7. This CDR3 comprises 10 residues. CDR3 DNA: TGTGCCAGTGGACAGGGGACGCAATACTTC. Amino acids: CASGQGTQYF.

A note on this clonotype: Because it lacks the conserved phenylalanine or tryptophan at the end, this CDR3 is likely a read error. The rearrangement uses TRBV6-2 or TRBV6-3 and TRBJ1-1; no definite D call. The V end lost 8 bases, the J end lost 2 bases, and 12 bases lay between the germline ends. This CDR3 has 13 amino acids. Germline V gives CDR1 MNHEY, CDR2 SVGEGT. CDR3 region: CASERAGNTEAFL. CDR3 sequence (DNA): TGTGCCAGCGAGAGGGCAGGCAACACTGAAGCTTTCTTA.

A word on this clonotype: This clone may be a read error of a much larger clone one base away. This chain joins TRBV20-1 and TRBJ1-5, with D possibly matching TRBD1 (6 bases). This CDR3 is 14 amino acids long. The ends were cut back, 8 bases at V and 7 bases at J, with 21 bases in the middle. The germline CDR1 and CDR2 sequences are DFQATT and SNEGSKA (reference sequence). Here the CDR3 reads CSTLPGHIVQPQHF. CDR3 nucleotide sequence: TGCAGTACTTTGCCGGGACATATCGTCCAGCCCCAGCATTTT.

Only a few counts were recorded for this clonotype. This may be a read error, as it is one base from a much larger clone. The rearrangement uses TRBV5-4 and TRBJ2-1; no firm D call. The CDR3 has 13 amino acids. CDR1 is SGHNT, CDR2 YYREEE, per germline (reference sequence). The CDR3 here is CASSLSLQNEQCF. The CDR3 region has the DNA TGTGCCAGCAGCTTGTCACTACAGAATGAGCAGTGCTTC.